The clone carrying this T cell receptor (beta chain) turned up a few times. Its specificity is not known. V shed 0 bases, J shed 7 bases, and the junction held 5 bases outside the gene matches. Germline lookup yields CDR1 MNHEY and CDR2 SVGEGT. This CDR3 spans 16 amino acids. With iRepertoire HTBI primers and Arm-PCR of CDR3 regions, TCR beta libraries were built. In TCRdb, the multiplex PCR reads were re-called with MiXCR into one record per CDR3 protein. The profile covers around 500,000 distinct CDR3 sequences, with less than 25% appearing a single time and less than 9% taken by the ten largest. This sample stems from a study of regulatory T cells in long-lasting Graves disease. Background on the study: To qualify as persistent, Graves' disease required over 5 years of antithyroid drugs with positive TSH receptor antibodies. General study points: Segments TRBV28, TRBJ1-2 and TRBJ2-5 showed preferential usage in persistent disease.

Noted time point: persistent/refractory GD, antithyroid drugs over 5 years with positive TRAb. The TCR library used RNA extracted from PBMCs. Sequences were derived from peripheral blood mononuclear cells (PBMCs), sampled when the disease was refractory, from a patient treated with antithyroid drugs. The receptor comes from a female donor with Graves disease. V is TRBV6-2 or TRBV6-3 and J is TRBJ2-4; 11 nucleotides align to TRBD1. In nucleotides, the CDR3 is TGTGCCAGCAGTTACTCCTGGACAGGGGGCGCGAACATTCAGTACTTC. Encoded protein: CASSYSWTGGANIQYF.